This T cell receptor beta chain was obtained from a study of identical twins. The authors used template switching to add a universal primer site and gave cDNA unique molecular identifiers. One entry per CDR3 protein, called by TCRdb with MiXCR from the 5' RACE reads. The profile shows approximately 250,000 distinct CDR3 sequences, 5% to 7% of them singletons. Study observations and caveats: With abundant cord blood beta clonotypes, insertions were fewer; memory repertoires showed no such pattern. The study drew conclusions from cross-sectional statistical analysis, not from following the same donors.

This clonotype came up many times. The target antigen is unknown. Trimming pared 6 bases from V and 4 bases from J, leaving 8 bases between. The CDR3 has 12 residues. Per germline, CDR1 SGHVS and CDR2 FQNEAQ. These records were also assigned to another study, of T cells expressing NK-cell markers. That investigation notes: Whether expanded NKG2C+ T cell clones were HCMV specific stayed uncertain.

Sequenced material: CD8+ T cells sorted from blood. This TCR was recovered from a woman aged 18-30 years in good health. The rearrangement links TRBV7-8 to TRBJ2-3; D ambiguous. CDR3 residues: CASSPLSDTQYF. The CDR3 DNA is TGTGCCAGCAGTCCCTTGTCAGATACGCAGTATTTT.